The 10 T cell receptor beta chains presented below share a single source sample, sequenced in a study of cytomegalovirus exposure and HLA in healthy donors. A multiplex PCR was run with 60 Vbeta primers and 13 Jbeta primers. The assay was immunoSEQ multiplex PCR, and TCRdb's table has in-frame clones only and misses some. The sample comprises 75,000 to 100,000 clones, about four fifths of which are singletons, and 4.5% to 5.5% rests with the top ten. The specimen sequenced was PBMCs. The receptors were gathered from a man in his forties in good health and CMV-seropositive.

This chain uses TRBV9 with TRBJ1-2; no clear D gene. Trimming pared 7 bases from V and 2 bases from J, leaving 15 bases between. In germline, CDR1 is SGDLS, CDR2 YYNGEE. There are 14 residues in the CDR3. The CDR3 sequence: CASSNPGGNYGYTF. The CDR3 nucleotides read TGTGCCAGCTCAAACCCGGGAGGAAACTATGGCTACACCTTC.

This chain joins TRBV7-8 and TRBJ1-4, with a possible D match to TRBD1 (6 bases). V was shortened by 8 bases and J by 8 bases, with 15 bases between the two germline ends. The CDR3 totals 13 residues. Germline V gene lookup returns CDR1 SGHVS and CDR2 FQNEAQ. DNA for the CDR3: TGTGCCAGCTCCACAGGGTTTTCGGAAAAACTGTTTTTT. This codes for CASSTGFSEKLFF. Full variable domain (missing parts from reference TRBV7-8 and TRBJ1-4): GAGVSQSPRYKVAKRGQDVALRCDPISGHVSLFWYQQALGQGPEFLTYFQNEAQLDKSGLPSDRFFAERPEGSVSTLKIQRTQQEDSAVYLCASSTGFSEKLFFGSGTQLSVL.

The chain employs TRBV5-4 and TRBJ2-2; 9 nucleotides match TRBD1. The ends lost 9 bases at V and 5 bases at J; junction bases unmatched: 5. The CDR3 spans 13 residues. Germline V gives CDR1 SGHNT, CDR2 YYREEE (reference sequence). The CDR3 spells CATRTGETGELFF. CDR3 bases: TGTGCCACCCGGACAGGGGAAACCGGGGAGCTGTTTTTT. Complete variable domain (other parts from reference TRBV5-4 and TRBJ2-2): ETGVTQSPTHLIKTRGQQVTLRCSSQSGHNTVSWYQQALGQGPQFIFQYYREEENGRGNFPPRFSGLQFPNYSSELNVNALELDDSALYLCATRTGETGELFFGEGSRLTVL.

The rearrangement joins TRBV28 to TRBJ1-1; D may be TRBD1 (6 bases). This CDR3 spans 15 amino acids. Germline-derived CDR1 and CDR2 are MDHEN and SYDVKM. Trimming took 4 bases from V and 2 from J, leaving 14 bases between them. The CDR3 reads CASSSHGTINTEAFF. CDR3 DNA sequence: TGTGCCAGCAGTTCCCATGGGACAATCAACACTGAAGCTTTCTTT.

The chain has TRBV2 and TRBJ1-5; 9 nucleotides match TRBD1. J was trimmed by 6 bases and V by 7 bases; bases with no gene match: 10. The CDR3 is made up of 15 amino acids. CDR1 and CDR2 (germline): SNHLY, FYNNEI. CDR3 bases: TGTGCCAGCAACAAGGGACAGGGAGTTGTTCAGCCCCAGCATTTT. Translated, it gives CASNKGQGVVQPQHF.

The J gene is TRBJ2-1, the V gene TRBV16; 8 bases align to TRBD1. The CDR3 spans 14 residues. V was pared by 5 bases and J by 5 bases, with 5 bases of the junction left unmatched. Germline CDR1 is KGHSY and CDR2 is FQNENV. The CDR3 DNA sequence: TGTGCCAGCAGCACGAGGACAGGGAACAATGAGCAGTTCTTC. This translates into CASSTRTGNNEQFF.

This clone showed up just once. The chain carries TRBV27 and TRBJ1-6, with 8 bases that match TRBD1. The V segment lost 6 bases and the J segment 7 bases; nucleotides outside the gene matches: 5. Germline V lookup: CDR1 MNHEY, CDR2 SMNVEV (reference sequence). The CDR3 extends over 14 amino acids. This CDR3 is CASSRTGKNSPLHF. The CDR3, as DNA: TGTGCCAGCAGCCGGACAGGGAAAAATTCACCCCTCCACTTT.

J is TRBJ2-7 and V is TRBV7-8; D not certain. The CDR3 contains 14 residues. In germline, CDR1 is SGHVS, CDR2 FQNEAQ. V was clipped by 3 bases and J by 3 bases, with 12 bases between them. This CDR3 is CASSFDTADYEQYF. CDR3 bases: TGTGCCAGCAGCTTTGACACAGCCGACTACGAGCAGTACTTC.

The chain links TRBV9 to TRBJ2-1; 7 nucleotides align to TRBD1. The CDR3 has 16 amino acids. V trimming: 0 bases; J trimming: 2 bases; junction bases outside the gene matches: 5. Germline V CDR1 and CDR2: SGDLS, YYNGEE. DNA of the CDR3: TGTGCCAGCAGCGTAGTGGACAGGTCGCCCTACAATGAGCAGTTCTTC. It specifies CASSVVDRSPYNEQFF.

DNA for the CDR3: TGTGCCAGCAACCTCGGGACCTACGAGCAGTACTTC. Protein: CASNLGTYEQYF. The chain couples TRBV28 to TRBJ2-7; tentative D call: TRBD2 (5 bases). The germline CDR1 and CDR2 sequences are MDHEN and SYDVKM. This CDR3 has 12 amino acids. The V and J ends lost 7 bases and 2 bases respectively, with 9 bases between them.